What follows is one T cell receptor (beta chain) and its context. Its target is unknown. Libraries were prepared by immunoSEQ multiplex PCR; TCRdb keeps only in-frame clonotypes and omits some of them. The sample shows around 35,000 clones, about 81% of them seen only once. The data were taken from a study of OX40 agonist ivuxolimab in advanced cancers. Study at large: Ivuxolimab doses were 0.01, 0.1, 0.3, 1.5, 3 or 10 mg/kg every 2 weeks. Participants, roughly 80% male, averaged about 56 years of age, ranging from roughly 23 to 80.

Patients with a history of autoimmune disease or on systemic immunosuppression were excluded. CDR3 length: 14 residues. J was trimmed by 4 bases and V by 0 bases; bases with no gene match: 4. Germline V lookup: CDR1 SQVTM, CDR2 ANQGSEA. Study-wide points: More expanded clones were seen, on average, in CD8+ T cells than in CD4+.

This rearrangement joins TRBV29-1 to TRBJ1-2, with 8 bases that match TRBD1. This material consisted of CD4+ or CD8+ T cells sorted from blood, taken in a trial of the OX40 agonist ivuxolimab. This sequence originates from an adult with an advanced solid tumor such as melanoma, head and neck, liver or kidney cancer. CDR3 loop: CSVEDLQGAYGYTF. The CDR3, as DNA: TGCAGCGTTGAAGATCTTCAGGGGGCCTATGGCTACACCTTC. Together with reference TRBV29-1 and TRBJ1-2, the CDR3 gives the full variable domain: SAVISQKPSRDICQRGTSLTIQCQVDSQVTMMFWYRQQPGQSLTLIATANQGSEATYESGFVIDKFPISRPNLTFSTLTVSNMSPEDSSIYLCSVEDLQGAYGYTFGSGTRLTVV.